These T cell receptor beta chains were read from a single sample in a study of shared clonotypes between healthy human individuals. The protocol was immunoSEQ multiplex PCR, while the TCRdb copy is restricted to in-frame clones and leaves out a portion. The table records about 360,000 clones, around 67% of them present only once. Specimen: memory CD4+ T cells sorted from blood. The receptors shown here come from a man aged 25-45 years in good health. The CDR3 runs from the conserved cysteine through the conserved F or W. D genes are given only for firm matches. Clone sizes are given selectively: once, few, many, or a class where the clone is expanded.

v_gene: TRBV10-1; d_gene: TRBD2; j_gene: TRBJ2-7; len: 14; abundance: few; CDR3aa: CASSESAGGPVQYF; CDR3nt: TGCGCCAGCAGTGAATCAGCGGGAGGGCCCGTGCAGTACTTC
v_gene: TRBV13; d_gene: TRBD1; j_gene: TRBJ1-2; len: 15; abundance: .; CDR3aa: CASSLSGTGGNGYTF; CDR3nt: TGTGCCAGCAGCTTATCCGGGACAGGGGGCAATGGCTACACCTTC
v_gene: TRBV5-4; d_gene: TRBD2; j_gene: TRBJ2-5; len: 15; abundance: .; CDR3aa: CASSLQGLAEETQYF; CDR3nt: TGTGCCAGCAGCTTGCAAGGACTAGCGGAAGAGACCCAGTACTTC
v_gene: TRBV5-1; d_gene: .; j_gene: TRBJ1-2; len: 14; abundance: .; CDR3aa: CASSEQGTNYGYTF; CDR3nt: TGCGCCAGCAGCGAACAGGGAACTAACTATGGCTACACCTTC
v_gene: TRBV2; d_gene: TRBD1; j_gene: TRBJ2-3; len: 15; abundance: .; CDR3aa: CASSATGQGSDTQYF; CDR3nt: TGTGCCAGCAGTGCTACCGGACAGGGTTCAGATACGCAGTATTTT
v_gene: TRBV5-1; d_gene: .; j_gene: TRBJ2-2; len: 15; abundance: .; CDR3aa: CASSLEPGRTGELFF; CDR3nt: TGCGCCAGCAGCTTGGAGCCAGGTCGTACCGGGGAGCTGTTTTTT
v_gene: TRBV5-1; d_gene: TRBD2; j_gene: TRBJ2-1; len: 16; abundance: once; CDR3aa: CASSLLLAGGGNEQFF; CDR3nt: TGCGCCAGCAGCTTGCTACTAGCGGGAGGGGGAAATGAGCAGTTCTTC
v_gene: TRBV2; d_gene: .; j_gene: TRBJ1-5; len: 15; abundance: .; CDR3aa: CASSIRTVLSQPQHF; CDR3nt: TGTGCCAGCAGTATCAGGACAGTCCTCAGTCAGCCCCAGCATTTT
v_gene: TRBV6-5; d_gene: .; j_gene: TRBJ2-2; len: 14; abundance: many; CDR3aa: CASSWRQSPGELFF; CDR3nt: TGTGCCAGCAGTTGGAGACAGTCGCCCGGGGAGCTGTTTTTT
v_gene: TRBV6-6; d_gene: .; j_gene: TRBJ2-5; len: 13; abundance: .; CDR3aa: CASSRGQRETQYF; CDR3nt: TGTGCCAGCAGCCGTGGACAGAGAGAGACCCAGTACTTC
v_gene: TRBV28; d_gene: .; j_gene: TRBJ1-1; len: 12; abundance: .; CDR3aa: CASSLTTVEAFF; CDR3nt: TGTGCCAGCAGTTTGACGACAGTTGAAGCTTTCTTT
v_gene: TRBV5-4; d_gene: TRBD1; j_gene: TRBJ2-7; len: 14; abundance: .; CDR3aa: CASSRGQGTYEQYF; CDR3nt: TGTGCCAGCAGCAGGGGACAGGGGACCTACGAGCAGTACTTC
v_gene: TRBV27; d_gene: TRBD1; j_gene: TRBJ2-7; len: 14; abundance: .; CDR3aa: CASSLGTGRNEQYF; CDR3nt: TGTGCCAGCAGTCTAGGGACAGGTCGGAACGAGCAGTACTTC
v_gene: TRBV2; d_gene: .; j_gene: TRBJ1-1; len: 14; abundance: .; CDR3aa: CASREIMQNTEAFF; CDR3nt: TGTGCCAGCAGAGAAATAATGCAGAACACTGAAGCTTTCTTT
v_gene: TRBV14; d_gene: .; j_gene: TRBJ2-7; len: 13; abundance: .; CDR3aa: CASSQVRRYEQYF; CDR3nt: TGTGCCAGCAGCCAAGTTCGCCGCTACGAGCAGTACTTC
v_gene: TRBV14; d_gene: .; j_gene: TRBJ1-4; len: 15; abundance: .; CDR3aa: CASSQDRTSNEKLFF; CDR3nt: TGTGCCAGCAGCCAAGATAGGACCTCGAATGAAAAACTGTTTTTT
v_gene: TRBV19; d_gene: .; j_gene: TRBJ2-2; len: 17; abundance: many; CDR3aa: CASRPTSRDRRAGELFF; CDR3nt: TGTGCCAGTAGGCCGACCTCCCGGGACCGGAGGGCCGGGGAGCTGTTTTTT
v_gene: TRBV2; d_gene: TRBD1; j_gene: TRBJ2-7; len: 15; abundance: .; CDR3aa: CASRAGTGGSYEQYF; CDR3nt: TGTGCCAGCAGGGCCGGGACAGGAGGATCCTACGAGCAGTACTTC
v_gene: TRBV25-1; d_gene: .; j_gene: TRBJ1-5; len: 13; abundance: once; CDR3aa: CASRGGSNQPQHF; CDR3nt: TGTGCCAGCAGAGGGGGAAGCAATCAGCCCCAGCATTTT
v_gene: TRBV30; d_gene: .; j_gene: TRBJ2-7; len: 16; abundance: .; CDR3aa: CAWSATILSIPYEQYF; CDR3nt: TGTGCCTGGAGTGCCACCATCCTATCTATCCCCTACGAGCAGTACTTC
v_gene: TRBV19; d_gene: .; j_gene: TRBJ2-1; len: 15; abundance: .; CDR3aa: CASSKQQGLLNEQFF; CDR3nt: TGTGCCAGTAGTAAACAACAGGGTCTGTTGAATGAGCAGTTCTTC
v_gene: TRBV5-4; d_gene: TRBD2; j_gene: TRBJ2-7; len: 16; abundance: .; CDR3aa: CASSAGGRREGYEQYF; CDR3nt: TGTGCCAGCAGCGCGGGGGGCAGGCGGGAGGGCTACGAGCAGTACTTC
v_gene: TRBV5-4; d_gene: .; j_gene: TRBJ2-5; len: 13; abundance: .; CDR3aa: CASSPGFQETQYF; CDR3nt: TGTGCCAGCAGCCCGGGATTCCAAGAGACCCAGTACTTC
v_gene: TRBV5-1; d_gene: .; j_gene: TRBJ1-3; len: 15; abundance: .; CDR3aa: CASSFDSHSGNTIYF; CDR3nt: TGCGCCAGCAGCTTCGACAGCCACTCTGGAAACACCATATATTTT
v_gene: TRBV7-8; d_gene: .; j_gene: TRBJ2-3; len: 16; abundance: .; CDR3aa: CASSYSQGLGLDTQYF; CDR3nt: TGTGCCAGCAGCTACTCACAGGGACTTGGGTTAGATACGCAGTATTTT
v_gene: TRBV21-1; d_gene: .; j_gene: TRBJ2-7; len: 15; abundance: .; CDR3aa: CASRARDSDSYEQYF; CDR3nt: TGTGCCAGCAGGGCCCGGGACAGCGACTCCTACGAGCAGTACTTC
v_gene: TRBV5-1; d_gene: .; j_gene: TRBJ2-1; len: 15; abundance: .; CDR3aa: CASSLGQVSYNEQFF; CDR3nt: TGCGCCAGCAGCTTGGGACAGGTCTCCTACAATGAGCAGTTCTTC
v_gene: TRBV14; d_gene: .; j_gene: TRBJ2-1; len: 14; abundance: .; CDR3aa: CASSQPGRDNEQFF; CDR3nt: TGTGCCAGCAGCCAACCGGGACGCGACAATGAGCAGTTCTTC
v_gene: TRBV5-1; d_gene: .; j_gene: TRBJ2-5; len: 16; abundance: .; CDR3aa: CASSFSGASGEETQYF; CDR3nt: TGCGCCAGCAGCTTTTCGGGTGCCTCAGGGGAAGAGACCCAGTACTTC
v_gene: TRBV5-5; d_gene: .; j_gene: TRBJ1-3; len: 12; abundance: .; CDR3aa: CASSLNGNTIYF; CDR3nt: TGTGCCAGCAGCTTGAATGGAAACACCATATATTTT
v_gene: TRBV25-1; d_gene: .; j_gene: TRBJ1-2; len: 14; abundance: .; CDR3aa: CASSEPGRVVSYTF; CDR3nt: TGTGCCAGCAGTGAACCCGGCAGGGTAGTGAGCTACACCTTC
v_gene: TRBV7-8; d_gene: .; j_gene: TRBJ1-5; len: 14; abundance: .; CDR3aa: CASSLVEGSWAQHF; CDR3nt: TGTGCCAGCAGCTTAGTTGAGGGGTCGTGGGCCCAGCATTTT
v_gene: TRBV28; d_gene: .; j_gene: TRBJ2-7; len: 15; abundance: .; CDR3aa: CASSSRQGRSYEQYF; CDR3nt: TGTGCCAGCAGTTCCCGACAAGGCCGCTCCTACGAGCAGTACTTC
v_gene: TRBV11-2; d_gene: .; j_gene: TRBJ1-1; len: 17; abundance: few; CDR3aa: CASSFLPRGRGDTEAFF; CDR3nt: TGTGCCAGCAGCTTCTTACCCAGGGGCCGCGGGGACACTGAAGCTTTCTTT
v_gene: TRBV13; d_gene: TRBD2; j_gene: TRBJ2-7; len: 14; abundance: few; CDR3aa: CASSLAGGPLEQYF; CDR3nt: TGTGCCAGCAGCTTAGCGGGAGGGCCCCTCGAGCAGTACTTC
v_gene: TRBV5-1; d_gene: .; j_gene: TRBJ1-6; len: 14; abundance: many; CDR3aa: CASSLGTADSPLHF; CDR3nt: TGCGCCAGCAGCTTGGGGACGGCAGATTCACCCCTCCACTTT
v_gene: TRBV27; d_gene: .; j_gene: TRBJ2-7; len: 17; abundance: .; CDR3aa: CASSLTWTPIRYYEQYF; CDR3nt: TGTGCCAGCAGCTTAACATGGACCCCTATCCGATACTACGAGCAGTACTTC
v_gene: TRBV5-4; d_gene: TRBD1; j_gene: TRBJ2-2; len: 15; abundance: .; CDR3aa: CASSLDRVGTGELFF; CDR3nt: TGTGCCAGCAGCCTGGACAGGGTGGGAACCGGGGAGCTGTTTTTT
v_gene: TRBV5-4; d_gene: .; j_gene: TRBJ2-7; len: 13; abundance: .; CDR3aa: CASSLSQGYEQYF; CDR3nt: TGTGCCAGCAGCTTGTCTCAGGGTTACGAGCAGTACTTC
v_gene: TRBV5-1; d_gene: TRBD1; j_gene: TRBJ1-1; len: 15; abundance: many; CDR3aa: CASSFRQGRTTEAFF; CDR3nt: TGCGCCAGCAGCTTTAGACAGGGGAGGACCACTGAAGCTTTCTTT
v_gene: TRBV6-5; d_gene: .; j_gene: TRBJ2-1; len: 13; abundance: .; CDR3aa: CASSYLPDNEQFF; CDR3nt: TGTGCCAGCAGTTACCTTCCGGACAATGAGCAGTTCTTC
v_gene: TRBV9; d_gene: TRBD2; j_gene: TRBJ2-3; len: 14; abundance: once; CDR3aa: CASSVETSRDTQYF; CDR3nt: TGTGCCAGCAGCGTAGAGACTAGCCGAGATACGCAGTATTTT
v_gene: TRBV28; d_gene: .; j_gene: TRBJ1-4; len: 11; abundance: few; CDR3aa: CASSLRGELFF; CDR3nt: TGTGCCAGCAGTTTACGGGGGGAACTGTTTTTT
v_gene: TRBV7-3; d_gene: .; j_gene: TRBJ2-6; len: 15; abundance: .; CDR3aa: CASSFGGSGANVLTF; CDR3nt: TGTGCCAGCAGCTTTGGAGGATCTGGGGCCAACGTCCTGACTTTC
v_gene: TRBV15; d_gene: .; j_gene: TRBJ1-1; len: 14; abundance: medium-sized; CDR3aa: CATSRDHGGTEAFF; CDR3nt: TGTGCCACCAGCAGAGATCACGGGGGCACTGAAGCTTTCTTT
v_gene: TRBV5-6; d_gene: TRBD1; j_gene: TRBJ2-1; len: 16; abundance: .; CDR3aa: CASSLRPGQGYNEQFF; CDR3nt: TGTGCCAGCAGCTTGAGACCCGGACAGGGCTACAATGAGCAGTTCTTC
v_gene: TRBV5-5; d_gene: .; j_gene: TRBJ1-5; len: 15; abundance: .; CDR3aa: CASSLRGIADQPQHF; CDR3nt: TGTGCCAGCAGCTTACGGGGGATCGCTGATCAGCCCCAGCATTTT
v_gene: TRBV7-9; d_gene: .; j_gene: TRBJ2-6; len: 17; abundance: .; CDR3aa: CASSLGGRSSGANVLTF; CDR3nt: TGTGCCAGCAGCTTAGGGGGCAGAAGCTCTGGGGCCAACGTCCTGACTTTC
v_gene: TRBV5-4; d_gene: .; j_gene: TRBJ2-1; len: 13; abundance: once; CDR3aa: CASSLDSYNEQFF; CDR3nt: TGTGCCAGCAGCTTGGACAGTTACAATGAGCAGTTCTTC
v_gene: TRBV5-5; d_gene: .; j_gene: TRBJ2-6; len: 20; abundance: .; CDR3aa: CASSARGEPGAGSGANVLTF; CDR3nt: TGTGCCAGCAGCGCCCGAGGTGAGCCAGGAGCTGGGTCTGGGGCCAACGTCCTGACTTTC
v_gene: TRBV4-2; d_gene: .; j_gene: TRBJ2-4; len: 15; abundance: .; CDR3aa: CASSQDLGGDGIQYF; CDR3nt: TGTGCCAGCAGCCAAGATCTAGGGGGAGATGGCATTCAGTACTTC